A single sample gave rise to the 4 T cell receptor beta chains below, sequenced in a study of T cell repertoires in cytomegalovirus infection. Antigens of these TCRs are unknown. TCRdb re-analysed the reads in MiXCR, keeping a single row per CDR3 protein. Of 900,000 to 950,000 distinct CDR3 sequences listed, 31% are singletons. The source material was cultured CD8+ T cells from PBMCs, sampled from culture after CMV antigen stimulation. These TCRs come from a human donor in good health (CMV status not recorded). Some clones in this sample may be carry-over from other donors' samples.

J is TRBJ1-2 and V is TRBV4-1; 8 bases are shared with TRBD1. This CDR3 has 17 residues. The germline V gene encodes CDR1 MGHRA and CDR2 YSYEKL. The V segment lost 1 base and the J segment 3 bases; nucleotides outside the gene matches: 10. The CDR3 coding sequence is TGCGCCAGCAGCCAAGTATCTTGGGACAGGCCCGACTATGGCTACACCTTC. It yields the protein CASSQVSWDRPDYGYTF.

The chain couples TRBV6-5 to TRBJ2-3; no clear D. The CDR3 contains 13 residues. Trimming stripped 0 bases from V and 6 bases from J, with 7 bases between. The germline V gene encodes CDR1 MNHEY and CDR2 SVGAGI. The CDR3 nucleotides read TGTGCCAGCAGTTACTCTGGACCGGATACGCAGTATTTT. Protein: CASSYSGPDTQYF.

CDR3 sequence (DNA): TGTGCCAGCAGTGTACAGGGCTCTGGTACCCAGTACTTC. It translates to CASSVQGSGTQYF. The chain has TRBV6-1 and TRBJ2-5; a possible D gene is TRBD1 (6 bases). Germline V gene data show CDR1 as MNHNS and CDR2 as SASEGT. This CDR3 has 13 amino acids. V lost 4 bases and J 8 bases, leaving 14 bases between the germline ends.

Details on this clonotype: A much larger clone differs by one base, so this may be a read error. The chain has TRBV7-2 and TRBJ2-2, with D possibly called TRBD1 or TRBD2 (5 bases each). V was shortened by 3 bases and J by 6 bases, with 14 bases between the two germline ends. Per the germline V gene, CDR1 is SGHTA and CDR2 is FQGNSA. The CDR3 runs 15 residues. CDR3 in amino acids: CTSSFYQRGAGELFF. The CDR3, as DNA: TGTACCAGCAGCTTCTACCAGAGAGGGGCCGGGGAGCTGTTTTTT.